This T cell receptor (beta chain) is from a study of T cell responses to AZD1222 COVID-19 vaccine (dated by TCRdb to the early 2020s). Study-level background: TCR sequencing was performed for roughly 250 trial participants, of whom some 200 were given two doses of AZD1222 and about 25 were given two doses of MenACWY control vaccine. Trial participants were enrolled by age into subgroups of 18-55, 56-69 and 70-plus years, and around 150, 28 and 57 TCR-sequenced participants, respectively, were included in these subgroups.

The CDR3 starts with the cysteine, ends with the phenylalanine, and has 11 residues. Left in the record is the CDR3 DNA by itself, 33 bases read in frame from the first base. From a lookup of the germline V gene, CDR1 and CDR2 are SGHTA and FQGNSA. V drops 5 bases and J drops 7 bases, leaving 9 bases in between. The CDR3 regions of human TCRbeta chains were subjected to immunosequencing. On the authors' methods: Repertoire TCRs were matched against a reference library of SARS-CoV-2-specific TCRs generated with the MIRA antigen-specificity platform. Breadth was defined as the fraction of unique TCRs that were SARS-CoV-2-associated, and depth was defined as the fraction of total T cells that were SARS-CoV-2-associated. Using the MIRA data, each spike-specific TCR was assigned both to the spike region to which the TCR was reactive and to a CD4 or CD8 class. Log10-transformed breadth and depth values were compared by one-way ANOVA with Sidak's multiple comparisons tests. In TCRdb, the immuneACCESS table is reduced to in-frame sequences with V and J assigned. These tables do not hold every clone; where another copy was compared, an unresolved V gene accounts for under half, and the others remain unexplained. For V, J and clone size, that table is used; D and trimming come from the DNA. This sample has roughly 160,000 clones in its table, and around 90% of those were observed once. 4.4% of the sample is taken by the ten largest.

In light of the paper, this sample's time point label describes: baseline before first vaccination. The sample's treatment or condition label, decoded: meningococcal conjugate vaccine given as trial control. Vaccinee samples were obtained from the UK trials COV001 and COV002, which included a single-blind randomized controlled phase 2/3 trial of AZD1222 (ChAdOx1 nCoV-19) in healthy adults. Trial participant PBMC samples were collected at day 0 and day 28 after the second dose for TCRbeta chain sequencing. The research as a whole found: Reportedly, almost half of the unique spike-specific TCRs recognized epitopes lying outside the regions that are mutated in the B.1.351 and B.1.1.7 variants. Conclusions about previously exposed vaccinees were limited because only a handful of AZD1222 recipients were SARS-CoV-2 seropositive at baseline. Most participants were white British and females outnumbered males, and the authors suggested that clonal diversity may have been underestimated. CD4 TCRs associated with the vaccine covered the entire spike protein, and the dominant responses were in regions 160-218 and 743-854. A significant rise in spike-specific TCR breadth and depth was observed after two AZD1222 doses relative to day 0 and relative to MenACWY recipients. Because no day 14 peak-response samples were available, repertoires were characterized only after the peak T cell response. In the small 56-69-year group, the increase in depth fell short of significance, most likely because of low power.

As for this clone: Its antigen remains undetermined. No much larger clonotype is one base removed from it; base qualities were not supplied.

This receptor was identified in an adult in good health. Specimen: peripheral blood, collected on day 0 of MenACWY control vaccination. The chain employs TRBV7-2 and TRBJ2-7, with the D gene call left open. The sequenced DNA: TGTGCCAGCAGCGCCTACTCAGAGCAGTACTTC. Its protein is CASSAYSEQYF.